Listed below are T cell receptor beta chains from one sample, sequenced in a study of T-cell reconstitution after alpha-beta-depleted transplantation in children. TCRdb recomputed calls from the PCR reads with MiXCR, one row per CDR3 protein. The sample holds over 400,000 distinct CDR3 sequences; over 40% are singletons and the top ten take roughly a quarter. This specimen consisted of PBMCs, obtained before TCRalphabeta/CD19-depleted stem cell transplant. Receptors were obtained from a girl aged 2 to 10 with aplastic anemia, due to receive a stem cell transplant. CDR3s include the opening cysteine and the closing phenylalanine or tryptophan. The D gene is left open where the match is weak. Only part of the rows carry a size: once, few, many, or a class if the clone is expanded.

j_call | v_call | clone_size | d_call | cdr3_aa | cdr3_nt
TRBJ1-4 | TRBV7-2 | many | NA | CASSLDPRRGEKLFF | TGTGCCAGCAGCCTCGACCCCCGGCGAGGAGAAAAACTGTTTTTT
TRBJ1-2 | TRBV7-2 | NA | NA | CASSLARDYGYTF | TGTGCCAGCAGCTTAGCGAGGGACTATGGCTACACCTTC
TRBJ2-1 | TRBV7-2 | NA | TRBD1 | CASSHLGTANEQFF | TGTGCCAGCAGCCATCTCGGGACAGCCAATGAGCAGTTCTTC
TRBJ2-5 | TRBV20-1 | NA | NA | CSALSSGETQYF | TGCAGTGCTCTTTCGTCGGGAGAGACCCAGTACTTC
TRBJ2-7 | TRBV20-1 | NA | TRBD2 | CSASPSGRPPYF | TGCAGTGCGAGCCCTAGCGGGAGGCCCCCGTACTTC
TRBJ2-7 | TRBV20-1 | NA | TRBD1 | CSASRRDRGYEQYF | TGCAGTGCTAGTAGGAGGGACAGGGGCTACGAGCAGTACTTC
TRBJ1-3 | TRBV7-2 | NA | NA | CASSLQSTGAGNTIYF | TGTGCCAGCAGCTTACAGTCGACAGGCGCTGGAAACACCATATATTTT
TRBJ2-3 | TRBV25-1 | NA | TRBD2 | CASSVLAGVADTQYF | TGTGCCAGCAGTGTACTAGCGGGAGTTGCAGATACGCAGTATTTT
TRBJ1-1 | TRBV12-5 | many | NA | CASGLRDRRTEAFF | TGTGCTAGTGGTCTCCGGGACCGACGAACTGAAGCTTTCTTT
TRBJ2-2 | TRBV20-1 | few | NA | CSARGQGWGTGELFF | TGCAGTGCTAGAGGGCAGGGGTGGGGCACCGGGGAGCTGTTTTTT
TRBJ2-7 | TRBV12-3/TRBV12-4 | many | TRBD2 | CASRRSGGSYEQYF | TGTGCCAGCAGGCGTAGCGGGGGGTCCTACGAGCAGTACTTC
TRBJ1-5 | TRBV28 | NA | NA | CASSLSPIKLPQHF | TGTGCCAGCAGTTTGAGTCCAATCAAGCTGCCCCAGCATTTT
TRBJ2-5 | TRBV20-1 | NA | NA | CSAAPTRGWTQYF | TGCAGTGCGGCCCCAACCCGGGGGTGGACCCAGTACTTC
TRBJ2-2 | TRBV28 | many | NA | CASTGVQTIAGELFF | TGTGCCAGCACAGGGGTTCAGACGATAGCCGGGGAGCTGTTTTTT
TRBJ2-7 | TRBV5-5 | NA | NA | CASSRTTPYEQYF | TGTGCCAGCAGTAGAACCACCCCCTACGAGCAGTACTTC
TRBJ1-4 | TRBV10-3 | NA | NA | CAISAGGGNEKLFF | TGTGCCATCAGTGCGGGGGGGGGCAATGAAAAACTGTTTTTT
TRBJ2-1 | TRBV3-1 | few | TRBD2 | CASTSTSGPYNEQFF | TGTGCCAGCACGTCTACTAGCGGGCCCTACAATGAGCAGTTCTTC